This T cell receptor beta chain was found in a study of Ad26.COV2.S vaccination and SARS-CoV-2 variants (dated by TCRdb to the early 2020s). About the study as a whole: TCRbeta repertoire sequencing served as the tool for gauging how specific and how broad the SARS-CoV-2-reactive T cell receptors were following Ad26.COV2.S vaccination. The TCR-sequenced set comprised around 30 samples: around 20 Ad26.COV2.S vaccine recipients, 5 placebo recipients and 8 SARS-CoV-2 convalescent individuals. Results and caveats for the whole study, not just this receptor: It was noted by the authors that total T cell responses may have been underestimated by the TCR breadth and depth analyses. Spike-specific TCR breadth was higher in Ad26.COV2.S recipients than in placebo recipients (P = 0.0014). After vaccination, substantial breadth of spike-specific CD8+ and CD4+ T cell responses was reported. Vaccine and placebo recipients had comparable non-spike TCR breadth, which fits with the vaccine containing only spike.

TCRbeta CDR3 regions were sequenced with the immunoSEQ Assay. After extraction, genomic DNA underwent amplification by bias-controlled multiplex PCR, followed by high-throughput sequencing. As for how the authors treated the data: Collapsing and filtering of sequences were performed to quantify the absolute abundance of each unique TCRbeta CDR3 region. T cell fraction was estimated by normalizing TCRbeta template counts to usable DNA, which was measured by amplifying reference genes present in all nucleated cells. Repertoire TCRs were annotated as SARS-CoV-2-specific by exact matching of V gene, CDR3 amino acid sequence and J gene to a known reactive TCR set. The reference SARS-CoV-2 TCR set was derived from MIRA and filtered for enrichment in COVID-19-positive ImmuneCODE repertoires, a step that removed public or cross-reactive TCRs. Using the MIRA antigens, annotated TCRs were further analysed by specific ORF or by position within an ORF. Breadth was defined as annotated unique rearrangements over total unique productive rearrangements; depth was the summed frequency of those rearrangements. TCR breadth was compared between groups using two-sided Wilcoxon rank-sum tests. What TCRdb holds here is the immuneACCESS table cut down to in-frame rearrangements. Part of the clones is not present; checked against another copy, under half of the missing clones reflect an unresolved V gene, and the others are unexplained. From that table come the V and J calls and clone size; the DNA was used to work out D and trimming. The sample profile shows over 85,000 clones; more than 70% of them were found once. The ten largest clones add up to roughly 15% of the sample.

This clone occurred a few times. It lacks a known antigen. No much larger clone is present one base from it, and per-base qualities are unavailable. What this sample's time point label stands for: individuals recovered from natural SARS-CoV-2 infection. The trim is 2 bases for V and 2 bases for J, with a gap of 10 bases between the germline ends. From the cysteine through the phenylalanine, the CDR3 covers 15 amino acids. The only DNA kept is the CDR3, 45 bases in frame from the first base. From a lookup of the germline V gene (reference sequence), CDR1 and CDR2 are LNHDA and SQIVND. Source: peripheral blood, taken after recovery from COVID-19. This clonotype was sampled from a human donor who had recovered from COVID-19. Here the chain combines TRBV19 and TRBJ1-5, with the D gene too uncertain to name. The DNA reads as follows: TGTGCCAGTAGTATAAAGGGTTCGGGCAATCAGCCCCAGCATTTT. Protein translation: CASSIKGSGNQPQHF.